The T cell receptor beta chain described here comes from a study of blood T cell repertoires in COVID-19. TCRdb's copy holds only in-frame clones and misses some; the assay was immunoSEQ multiplex PCR. The sample records about 28,000 clones, over 75% being singletons. V was clipped by 5 bases and J by 2 bases, with 13 bases between them. Germline V gives CDR1 SEHNR, CDR2 FQNEAQ (reference sequence). This CDR3 has 15 amino acids. This TCR derives from a human donor in a cohort sampled during active COVID-19. Sequencing input: peripheral blood. The chain uses TRBV7-9 and TRBJ2-1, with TRBD2 as a possible D gene (7 bases). The CDR3 is CASSTEGGPYNEQFF. As DNA, the CDR3 is TGTGCCAGCAGCACGGAGGGGGGGCCCTACAATGAGCAGTTCTTC.